The clone carrying this T cell receptor (beta chain) was seen once. The data were obtained in a study of shared clonotypes between healthy human individuals. CDR3 length: 15 amino acids. V lost 5 bases to trimming and J lost 6 bases, with 16 bases between them. CDR1 SEHNR and CDR2 FQNEAQ come from the germline V gene (reference sequence). Running of the assay took place at deep level. What was sequenced on ten immunoSEQ deep assay plates was unsorted PBMC DNA. Measured with immunoSEQ multiplex PCR; TCRdb has only the in-frame clones, and not every one. Here the sample spans about 490,000 clones, 81% being singletons.

The TCR originated in a woman between 40 and 55 years old in good health. Some clones in this sample may be carry-over from other donors' samples. The sequenced material came from PBMCs. The gene calls are TRBV7-9 and TRBJ1-4; tentatively, D is TRBD1 (6 bases). Here the CDR3 DNA reads TGTGCCAGCAGCACCATTCGGGGGGCGTATGAAAAACTGTTTTTT. It is translated as CASSTIRGAYEKLFF. The full variable domain, in which reference TRBV7-9 and TRBJ1-4 provide the parts outside the CDR3, is DTGVSQNPRHKITKRGQNVTFRCDPISEHNRLYWYRQTLGQGPEFLTYFQNEAQLEKSRLLSDRFSAERPKGSFSTLEIQRTEQGDSAMYLCASSTIRGAYEKLFFGSGTQLSVL.